These T cell receptor beta chains were read from a single sample in a study of control samples from healthy donors and cancer patients. Assay: immunoSEQ multiplex PCR; the TCRdb copy retains only in-frame clones and omits some. Found here are roughly 180,000 clones, 94% of them singletons; the top ten hold roughly 1.3%. Sequencing used blood. These receptor sequences come from a woman younger than 30 in good health. The CDR3 runs from the conserved cysteine through the conserved F or W. A D gene is named only where the DNA matches it firmly. Where a row states a size, it is once, few, many or the class of an expanded clone; other rows omit it.

J gene: TRBJ1-1; V gene: TRBV6-5; D gene: .; clone size: .; CDR3 DNA: TGTGCCAGCAGTTATATGGGGAGGACTGAAGCTTTCTTT; CDR3 protein: CASSYMGRTEAFF
J gene: TRBJ1-5; V gene: TRBV6-5; D gene: .; clone size: once; CDR3 DNA: TGTGCCAGCAGTTACACGAACGGGGGGGGACAGCCCCAGCATTTT; CDR3 protein: CASSYTNGGGQPQHF
J gene: TRBJ2-3; V gene: TRBV7-2; D gene: TRBD2; clone size: .; CDR3 DNA: TGTGCCAGCAGCTTAGTAGTCGGGGGGTACGCTAGCACAGATACGCAGTATTTT; CDR3 protein: CASSLVVGGYASTDTQYF
J gene: TRBJ1-5; V gene: TRBV7-2; D gene: .; clone size: .; CDR3 DNA: TGTGCCAGCAGCTTAAGGGTCGGGGAAGATCAGCCCCAGCATTTT; CDR3 protein: CASSLRVGEDQPQHF
J gene: TRBJ2-1; V gene: TRBV20-1; D gene: .; clone size: .; CDR3 DNA: TGCAGTGCTAGTTGGACAGCTAACAATGAGCAGTTCTTC; CDR3 protein: CSASWTANNEQFF
J gene: TRBJ1-1; V gene: TRBV28; D gene: TRBD1; clone size: .; CDR3 DNA: TGTGCCAGCAGTTTAGGGGACAGGGGGAACACTGAAGCTTTCTTT; CDR3 protein: CASSLGDRGNTEAFF
J gene: TRBJ2-3; V gene: TRBV20-1; D gene: .; clone size: .; CDR3 DNA: TGCAGTGCTACTTTTACAGATACGCAGTATTTT; CDR3 protein: CSATFTDTQYF
J gene: TRBJ2-1; V gene: TRBV6-6; D gene: .; clone size: .; CDR3 DNA: TGTGCCAGCAGTCCACCAGGTGAAAATGAGCAGTTCTTC; CDR3 protein: CASSPPGENEQFF
J gene: TRBJ1-1; V gene: TRBV29-1; D gene: TRBD1; clone size: .; CDR3 DNA: TGCAGCGTTGAAGAACTAGTCCCGGGACAGGGGGGACGACTGATCGCTGAAGCTTTCTTT; CDR3 protein: CSVEELVPGQGGRLIAEAFF
J gene: TRBJ1-2; V gene: TRBV7-8; D gene: TRBD1; clone size: .; CDR3 DNA: TGTGCCAGCAGCTTAGCGTACCCGGGGACAGATTTAAGCTACACCTTC; CDR3 protein: CASSLAYPGTDLSYTF
J gene: TRBJ2-5; V gene: TRBV10-1; D gene: .; clone size: .; CDR3 DNA: TGCGCCAGCAGCCCACCGCCAAGGGGAGAAGAGACCCAGTACTTC; CDR3 protein: CASSPPPRGEETQYF
J gene: TRBJ1-2; V gene: TRBV13; D gene: TRBD1; clone size: .; CDR3 DNA: TGTGCCAGCAGCTTAGGAGACAGGGAGGACTATGGCTACACCTTC; CDR3 protein: CASSLGDREDYGYTF
J gene: TRBJ1-1; V gene: TRBV6-5; D gene: TRBD1; clone size: once; CDR3 DNA: TGTGCCAGCAAACAGGGGTCTGAAGCTTTCTTT; CDR3 protein: CASKQGSEAFF
J gene: TRBJ1-1; V gene: TRBV7-9; D gene: .; clone size: few; CDR3 DNA: TGTGCCAGCAGCTTCGCGGCTGACACTGAAGCTTTCTTT; CDR3 protein: CASSFAADTEAFF
J gene: TRBJ2-7; V gene: TRBV13; D gene: TRBD1; clone size: .; CDR3 DNA: TGTGCCAGCAGTCGGGAAGGGGGCAAGCAGTACTTC; CDR3 protein: CASSREGGKQYF
J gene: TRBJ1-4; V gene: TRBV6-4; D gene: .; clone size: .; CDR3 DNA: TGTGCCAGCAGATCCCGAGAGCGTTTGGCCAGGAATGAAAAACTGTTTTTT; CDR3 protein: CASRSRERLARNEKLFF
J gene: TRBJ1-6; V gene: TRBV7-9; D gene: TRBD1; clone size: .; CDR3 DNA: TGTGCCAGCAGCTCGCCCCCGGGACAGACTAATTCACCCCTCCACTTT; CDR3 protein: CASSSPPGQTNSPLHF